The T cell receptor (beta chain) under discussion was sequenced for a study of control samples from healthy donors and cancer patients. Method: immunoSEQ multiplex PCR; TCRdb's copy keeps in-frame clones and lacks some. The table shows 60,000 to 65,000 clones, with approximately 85% occurring only once. The specimen sequenced was blood. The TCR comes from a man aged 35 to 55 in good health.

The chain's CDR3 is CSAPPGTQYF. Written as DNA, the CDR3 is TGCAGTGCTCCTCCCGGGACCCAGTACTTC. The rearrangement joins TRBV20-1 to TRBJ2-5, with D unresolved. This CDR3 has 10 residues. V dropped 5 bases and J dropped 7 bases, with 8 bases sitting between them. The germline V gene encodes CDR1 DFQATT and CDR2 SNEGSKA (reference sequence).